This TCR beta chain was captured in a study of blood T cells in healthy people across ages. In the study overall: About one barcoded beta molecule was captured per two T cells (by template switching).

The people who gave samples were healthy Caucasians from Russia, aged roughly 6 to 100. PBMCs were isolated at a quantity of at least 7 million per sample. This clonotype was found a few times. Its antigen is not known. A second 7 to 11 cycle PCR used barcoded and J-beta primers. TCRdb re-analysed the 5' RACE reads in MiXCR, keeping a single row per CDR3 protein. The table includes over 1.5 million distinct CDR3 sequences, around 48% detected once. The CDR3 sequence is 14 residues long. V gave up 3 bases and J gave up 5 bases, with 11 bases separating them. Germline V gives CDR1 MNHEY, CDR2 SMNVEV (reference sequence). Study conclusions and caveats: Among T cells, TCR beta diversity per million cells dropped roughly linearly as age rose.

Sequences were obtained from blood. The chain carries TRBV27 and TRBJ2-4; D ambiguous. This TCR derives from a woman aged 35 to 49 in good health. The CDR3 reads CASSFLGPQNIQYF. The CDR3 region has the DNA TGTGCCAGCAGTTTTCTCGGGCCTCAAAACATTCAGTACTTC.